The rows below give T cell receptor beta chains drawn from one sample of a study of T cell responses to AZD1222 COVID-19 vaccine. Sequencing used immunoSEQ multiplex PCR; TCRdb keeps in-frame clones, though not all of them. This sample has around 100,000 clones, with roughly nine tenths found just once. Specimen: peripheral blood, collected 28 days after the second dose of the MenACWY control vaccine. The receptors here all came from an adult who received the MenACWY meningococcal vaccine as a control. Both conserved end residues are trimmed from each CDR3. Only part of the rows carry a size: once, few, many, or a class if the clone is expanded.

>NA|TRBV6-5
ASSYLTGDYGYT
>once|TRBV5-4
ASSLGGSGDEKLF
>NA|TRBV19
ASSILLTTNSPLH
>NA|TRBV10-2
ASSEQDRRRRGYT
>NA|TRBV5-1
ASSSLLAGYQETQY
>NA|TRBV4-1
ASSLQAAFNYGYT
>NA|TRBV12-3/TRBV12-4
ASSATGETQY
>NA|TRBV5-4
ASSPDRGRGKLF
>NA|TRBV19
ASSIDPRGASNEQF
>NA|TRBV7-8
ASSAGTLYEQY
>NA|TRBV2
ASRIRTGGAGNSPLH
>NA|TRBV5-1
ASSPGGPGELF
>NA|TRBV4-3
ASSHEVNEKLF
>once|TRBV27
ASSFRQGADTQY
>once|TRBV5-1
ASSFSPLTGGRTDTQY
>NA|TRBV27
ASSLSAGGNNEQY
>NA|TRBV21-1
ASSSRDRGLGNQPQH
>NA|TRBV12-1
ASSSLADLADTQY
>NA|TRBV11-2
ASSTDGGWQFDGYT
>NA|TRBV5-5
ASSLGGMNTEAF
>NA|TRBV19
ASSIVLQPLGEQY
>NA|TRBV5-6
ASSFRTGGKETQY
>NA|TRBV19
ASSPPGDHKLGEQF
>NA|TRBV7-9
ASSLDYQPQH
>NA|TRBV28
AILGGQANSYEQY
>NA|TRBV18
ASSEGGDQPQH
>NA|TRBV4-3
ASSPGGVPNTEAF
>once|TRBV5-4
ASSFPTGGETQY
>once|TRBV6-2/TRBV6-3
ASSYPRFGSYEQY
>NA|TRBV10-3
AISELHEQY
>NA|TRBV27
ASSPTHLLAVGGETQY
>NA|TRBV9
ASSVSGGGDTQY
>once|TRBV5-1
ASSSTSAGYGYT
>few|TRBV19
ASSIRGQISNQPQH
>NA|TRBV21-1
ASSREQGMNTEAF
>NA|TRBV4-1
ASSQEHDAGALSTDTQY
>NA|TRBV19
ASTGSYEQY